This T cell receptor beta chain appears in the sequencing data of a study of T cell changes during pregnancy in multiple sclerosis (dated by TCRdb to the late 2010s). Notes on the research overall: Changes in the T cell repertoire over the course of pregnancy were examined in this study in women with multiple sclerosis.

Remarks on this clone: No cognate antigen has been identified for it. Within one base of it there is no much larger clone, and no base qualities were kept.

The library was generated by the immunoSEQ multiplex PCR assay. TCRdb holds this immuneACCESS table with in-frame rearrangements only. Some clones are missing; in checked studies, unresolved V genes explain under half, and the rest has no known cause. In all, the sample holds over 35,000 clones, and over 90% of those were seen once. Of the sample, roughly 0.4% is held by the ten largest clones. The germline V gene (reference sequence) sets CDR1 to GTSNPN and CDR2 to SVGIG. Clipping removes 1 base from V and 8 bases from J, with 7 as the unmatched junction base count. Counted from cysteine to phenylalanine, this CDR3 has 14 amino acids. The retained sequence is limited to the CDR3, 42 bases, with the frame set at the first base.

This clonotype was obtained from a female donor with multiple sclerosis, enrolled in a pregnancy study. Here the chain combines TRBV30 and TRBJ1-4; the junction holds 7 bases that match TRBD1. The specimen was CD4+ T cells from peripheral blood mononuclear cells, collected in the second trimester of pregnancy. The DNA sequence is TGTGCCTGGAGTGGGGCACAGGGGTACGAAAAACTGTTTTTT. It translates to CAWSGAQGYEKLFF.